This entry is about one T cell receptor (beta chain). The specificity of this receptor is unknown. The input lacks base qualities; no much larger clone sits a single base away. These data are taken from a study of shared clonotypes between healthy human individuals (dated by TCRdb to the early 2020s). Context from the whole study: The cohort comprised a couple of women and a few men aged 18 to 49 years. For each donor, three plates each were used for CD4 naive and CD4 memory, two plates were used for CD8 naive, and one plate was used for CD8 memory. To increase sequencing depth and limit assay-specific biases, different laboratories used diverse techniques to prepare libraries and sequence TCR repertoires. Leukapheresis yielded between about 0.94 and 9 billion PBMCs per donor. Blood TCR repertoires of about 5 healthy adults were deeply sequenced to estimate repertoire size and the extent of clonotype sharing between individuals. Findings and caveats that apply to the study as a whole: Because the study included only a small number of donors, the genetic and exposure-history diversity represented was limited. Pairwise subsampling indicated that sequencing depth was expected to affect the degree of clonotype sharing among donors. Sampling was limited to blood, and TCR repertoires in tissue likely differ from TCR repertoires in blood. Rarefaction of sorted-subset datasets indicated incomplete sequencing despite the large sequencing depth. Compared with non-shared clonotypes, clonotypes shared by all four sorted-subset donors had higher generation probabilities. Naive subsets generally had larger estimated clonotype richness than memory subsets did. Sharing across a few donors was observed for approximately 4.6% of naive CD4, over 3% of naive CD8, around 2.5% of memory CD4, and around 0.4% of memory CD8 clonotypes.

Taken from cysteine to phenylalanine, the CDR3 has 17 residues. The retained sequence is limited to the CDR3, 51 bases, with the frame set at the first base. CDR1 and CDR2 are read off the germline V gene (reference sequence) as SGHKS and YYEKEE. Trimming removed 2 bases from V and 0 bases from J, leaving 14 bases between the germline ends. For the CD8 naive samples, CD45RO-negative cells were positively selected for CCR7, yielding a CD45RA+CCR7+ population from which TemRA cells were excluded. Healthy HIV-negative adults with no recently reported acute infections or vaccinations were included as donors. Every donor was a Caucasian adult living in Nashville, Tennessee, USA. Blood was obtained by leukapheresis, after which PBMCs were separated by Ficoll-Histopaque density gradient centrifugation and cryopreserved in liquid nitrogen vapor phase. Analytical flow cytometry was used to check the purity and quantity of each magnetically sorted T cell population. Genomic DNA was isolated from every sorted fraction and measured by UV absorbance on a Nanodrop 2000c.

Using the deep immunoSEQ assay, multiplex PCR amplified TCR CDR3 regions from genomic DNA. Extracted genomic DNA from each cell subset was spread evenly across all wells of several immunoSEQ 96-well plates, with each plate serving as a replicate. For sorted subsets, approximately 190 ng of genomic DNA, equivalent to 25,000 to 35,000 T cell genomes, went into each replicate PCR. Purified libraries were quantified with a Qubit 3.0 fluorometer, sized on a Bioanalyzer 2100, and re-quantified with the KAPA Library Quantification kit. Each immunoSEQ 96-well plate was sequenced on its own single-read 150-cycle Illumina NextSeq 550 flow cell. The study's processing was this. Because the immunoSEQ output held only junctional sequences and lacked quality scores, the filtering could not match the filtering applied to full-length reads. Sequences were annotated with PyIR, a Python wrapper for IgBLAST v1.9, using IMGT germline references to assign V/J genes and CDR3. Reads were filtered out if the reads had weak V/J assignments (E-value above 1e-6), no CDR3, stop codons, out-of-frame junctions, or ambiguous translated residues. V3J clonotypes were defined by identical inferred V gene, J gene, and CDR3 amino acid sequence. Percentage overlap between repertoires was computed as shared unique clonotypes divided by the size of the smaller repertoire. Repertoire richness was assessed with RTK rarefaction, the Chao1 estimator, and Recon v2.1 estimates of unobserved clonotypes. Generation probabilities for all TCRbeta clonotypes obtained by the gDNA method from a handful of donors were computed using OLGA. This immuneACCESS table, as held by TCRdb, lists in-frame sequences with V and J called but not all clones. Of the missing ones, under half trace to an unresolved V gene in checked studies; the others have no known cause. D and trimming come from the DNA, and the V and J calls and clone size come from that table. The sample profile shows over 800,000 clones; roughly 92% of them were found once. Jointly, the top ten make up around 24% of the sample.

The specimen was naive CD8+ T cells sorted from blood. The sample's cell subset or site label is to be understood as: CD45RA+CCR7+. The chain uses TRBV5-5 and TRBJ1-4, with no D gene named confidently. The sequence derives from a man aged 25-45 years in good health. The DNA sequence is as follows: TGTGCCAGCAGCTTCAGGCCCATGAGCGCAACTAATGAAAAACTGTTTTTT. It is translated as CASSFRPMSATNEKLFF.